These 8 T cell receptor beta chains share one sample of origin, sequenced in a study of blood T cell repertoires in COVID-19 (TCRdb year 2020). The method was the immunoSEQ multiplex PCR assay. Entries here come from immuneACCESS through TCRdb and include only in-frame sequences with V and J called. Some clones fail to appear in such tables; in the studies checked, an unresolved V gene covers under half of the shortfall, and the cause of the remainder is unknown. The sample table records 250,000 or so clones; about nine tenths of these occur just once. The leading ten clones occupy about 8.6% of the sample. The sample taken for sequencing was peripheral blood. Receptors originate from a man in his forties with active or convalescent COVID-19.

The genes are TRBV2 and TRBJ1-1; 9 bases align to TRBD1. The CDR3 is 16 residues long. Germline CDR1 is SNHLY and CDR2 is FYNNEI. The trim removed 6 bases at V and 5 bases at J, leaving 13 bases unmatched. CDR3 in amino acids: CASRVTTGGAGTEAFF. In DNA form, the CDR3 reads TGTGCCAGCAGGGTTACAACAGGGGGCGCAGGGACTGAAGCTTTCTTT.

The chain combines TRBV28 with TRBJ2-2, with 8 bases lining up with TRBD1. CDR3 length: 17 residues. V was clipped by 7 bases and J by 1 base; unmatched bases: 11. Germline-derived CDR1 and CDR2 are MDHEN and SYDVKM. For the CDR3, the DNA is TGTGCCAGCAACACTCCTTGGACAGGGCGGAACACCGGGGAGCTGTTTTTT. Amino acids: CASNTPWTGRNTGELFF.

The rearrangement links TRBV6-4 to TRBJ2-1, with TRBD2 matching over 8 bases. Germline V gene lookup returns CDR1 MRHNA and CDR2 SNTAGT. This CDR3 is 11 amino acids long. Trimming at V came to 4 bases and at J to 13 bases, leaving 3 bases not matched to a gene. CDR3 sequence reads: CASSAGGPQFF. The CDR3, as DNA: TGTGCCAGCAGTGCGGGGGGGCCCCAGTTCTTC.

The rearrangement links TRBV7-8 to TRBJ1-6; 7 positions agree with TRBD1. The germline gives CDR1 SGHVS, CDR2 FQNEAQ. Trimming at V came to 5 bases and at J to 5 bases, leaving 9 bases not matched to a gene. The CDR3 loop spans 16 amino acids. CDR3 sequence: CASSPRGRGHNSPLHF. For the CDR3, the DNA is TGTGCCAGCAGCCCTAGGGGAAGGGGGCATAATTCACCCCTCCACTTT.

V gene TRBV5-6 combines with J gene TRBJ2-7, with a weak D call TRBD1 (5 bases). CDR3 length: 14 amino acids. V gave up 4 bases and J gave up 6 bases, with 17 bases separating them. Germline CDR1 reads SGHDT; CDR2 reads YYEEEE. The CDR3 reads CASSPLLGQLEQYF. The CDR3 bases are TGTGCCAGCAGCCCGCTTTTGGGGCAGCTCGAGCAGTACTTC. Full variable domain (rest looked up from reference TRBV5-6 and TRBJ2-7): DAGVTQSPTHLIKTRGQQVTLRCSPKSGHDTVSWYQQALGQGPQFIFQYYEEEERQRGNFPDRFSGHQFPNYSSELNVNALLLGDSALYLCASSPLLGQLEQYFGPGTRLTVT.

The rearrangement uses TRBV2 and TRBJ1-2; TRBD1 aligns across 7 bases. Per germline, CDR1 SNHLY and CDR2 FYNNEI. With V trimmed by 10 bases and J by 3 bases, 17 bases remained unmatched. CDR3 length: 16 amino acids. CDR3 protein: CATRGGLKTPYYGYTF. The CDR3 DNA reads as TGTGCCACCAGAGGGGGCTTGAAAACCCCCTACTATGGCTACACCTTC. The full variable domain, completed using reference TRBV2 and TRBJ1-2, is EPEVTQTPSHQVTQMGQEVILRCVPISNHLYFYWYRQILGQKVEFLVSFYNNEISEKSEIFDDQFSVERPDGSNFTLKIRSTKLEDSAMYFCATRGGLKTPYYGYTFGSGTRLTVV.

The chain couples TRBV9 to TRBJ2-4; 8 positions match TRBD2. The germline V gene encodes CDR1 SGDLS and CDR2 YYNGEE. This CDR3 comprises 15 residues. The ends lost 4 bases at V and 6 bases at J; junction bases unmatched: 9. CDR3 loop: CASSPSGGGGNIQYF. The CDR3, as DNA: TGTGCCAGCAGCCCCTCGGGGGGGGGAGGAAACATTCAGTACTTC.

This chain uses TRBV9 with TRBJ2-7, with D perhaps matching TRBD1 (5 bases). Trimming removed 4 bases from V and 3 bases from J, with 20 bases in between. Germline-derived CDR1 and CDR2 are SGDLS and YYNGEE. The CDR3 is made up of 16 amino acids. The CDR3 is CASSPHPTENNYEQYF. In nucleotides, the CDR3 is TGTGCCAGCAGCCCCCACCCGACAGAGAACAACTACGAGCAGTACTTC.